This passage covers 12 T cell receptor beta chains from one sample sequenced in a study of shared clonotypes between healthy human individuals. The repertoire was sequenced with immunoSEQ multiplex PCR; TCRdb's copy has only in-frame clones and lacks some. The sample includes about 1 million clones, about 77% of them seen just once. The sample comprised memory CD4+ T cells sorted from blood. Subset noted: CD45RA-negative fraction. These TCRs come from a man in his late teens or twenties in good health.

V usage is TRBV4-3 and J usage is TRBJ2-3, with D possibly being TRBD2 (6 bases). Germline CDR1 is LGHNA and CDR2 is YSLEER. Trimming shortened V by 3 bases and J by 2 bases, and 12 bases separated the two germline ends. The length of the CDR3 is 15 residues. In DNA form, the CDR3 reads TGCGCCAGCAGCCAGGCCAGACTAGTCACAGATACGCAGTATTTT. It encodes CASSQARLVTDTQYF.

J is TRBJ1-5 and V is TRBV10-3, with D maybe TRBD1 (6 bases). Looked up from germline, CDR1 is ENHRY and CDR2 is SYGVKD. The CDR3 runs to 13 residues. Trimming removed 5 bases from V and 5 bases from J, with 10 bases in between. CDR3 protein: CAISKDRDQPQHF. The CDR3 nucleotides read TGTGCCATCAGTAAGGACAGAGATCAGCCCCAGCATTTT.

This chain joins TRBV10-2 and TRBJ1-5; TRBD1 might be the D (6 bases). Between the trimmed V and J ends, which lost 7 bases and 5 bases, there was a span of 9 bases. This CDR3 contains 12 residues. Looked up from germline, CDR1 is WSHSY and CDR2 is SAAADI. In DNA form, the CDR3 reads TGCGCCAGCAAAGCAGGGGATCAGCCCCAGCATTTT. It is translated as CASKAGDQPQHF.

The chain couples TRBV5-5 to TRBJ1-1, with a tentative D call TRBD1 (5 bases). V gave up 5 bases and J gave up 1 base, with 6 bases separating them. CDR1 SGHKS and CDR2 YYEKEE come from the germline V gene (reference sequence). The CDR3 has 12 residues. The DNA of the CDR3 is TGTGCCAGCAGTCAGGGGAACACTGAAGCTTTCTTT. Its translation: CASSQGNTEAFF.

This CDR3 reads CASSQGSRADTEAFF. CDR3 in DNA: TGTGCCAGCTCACAGGGGTCGAGAGCAGACACTGAAGCTTTCTTT. The J gene is TRBJ1-1, the V gene TRBV18; possible D gene TRBD1, 5 bases. The CDR3 is 15 residues long. From germline, CDR1 is KGHSH and CDR2 LQKENI. The ends were cut back, 4 bases at V and 3 bases at J, with 15 bases in the middle.

The V and J genes are TRBV19 and TRBJ2-5, with D unclear. V lost 3 bases and J lost 7, with 15 bases in between. The germline V gene encodes CDR1 LNHDA and CDR2 SQIVND (reference sequence). The CDR3 contains 14 residues. The CDR3 region is CASSITGLVGTQYF. CDR3 bases: TGTGCCAGTAGTATCACCGGTTTGGTCGGGACCCAGTACTTC.

This clone has just one count. J is TRBJ2-5 and V is TRBV4-1, with TRBD2 matching over 7 bases. This CDR3 is 14 amino acids long. Germline CDR1 is MGHRA and CDR2 is YSYEKL. The V segment lost 1 base and the J segment 5 bases; nucleotides outside the gene matches: 4. CDR3 sequence: CASSQGGGGETQYF. The CDR3 bases are TGCGCCAGCAGCCAAGGCGGGGGAGGCGAGACCCAGTACTTC.

The rearrangement joins TRBV28 to TRBJ2-1; D is possibly TRBD1 (5 bases). The CDR3 contains 16 residues. V shed 1 base and J shed 2 bases, with 12 bases lying between them. The germline V gene has CDR1 MDHEN and CDR2 SYDVKM. The CDR3 DNA follows: TGTGCCAGCAGTTTATTCCAGGGTATGGCCTACAATGAGCAGTTCTTC. Translation: CASSLFQGMAYNEQFF. The complete variable domain, with remaining parts taken from reference TRBV28 and TRBJ2-1, reads DVKVTQSSRYLVKRTGEKVFLECVQDMDHENMFWYRQDPGLGLRLIYFSYDVKMKEKGDIPEGYSVSREKKERFSLILESASTNQTSMYLCASSLFQGMAYNEQFFGPGTRLTVL.

This chain links TRBV15 with TRBJ1-2; D is ambiguous. The CDR3 extends over 15 amino acids. CDR1 and CDR2 (germline): LNHNV, YYDKDF (reference sequence). The ends were cut back, 0 bases at V and 2 bases at J, with 10 bases in the middle. The CDR3 DNA reads TGTGCCACCAGCAGAGATCGCGCAGAGAACTATGGCTACACCTTC. This gives the protein CATSRDRAENYGYTF.

The rearrangement uses TRBV19 and TRBJ2-1; 8 bases are a match to TRBD1. The germline gives CDR1 LNHDA, CDR2 SQIVND (reference sequence). This CDR3 comprises 18 residues. Unmatched junction bases numbered 15, after V lost 4 bases and J lost 4 bases. CDR3 nucleotides: TGTGCCAGTAGTAGAGGACAGGGTTACCCATCCCCTTACAATGAGCAGTTCTTC. As protein: CASSRGQGYPSPYNEQFF.

This chain connects TRBV28 to TRBJ1-2; 7 bases agree with TRBD1. The CDR3 totals 13 residues. The germline CDR1 and CDR2 sequences are MDHEN and SYDVKM. V lost 5 bases to trimming and J lost 4 bases; unmatched junction nucleotides: 4. CDR3 protein: CASSKDRFYGYTF. The CDR3 DNA reads TGTGCCAGCAGTAAGGACAGGTTCTATGGCTACACCTTC.

This sequence joins TRBV18 and TRBJ2-2; D unclear. Germline assignment: CDR1 KGHSH and CDR2 LQKENI. V shed 3 bases and J shed 5 bases, with 10 bases lying between them. The CDR3 length is 14 residues. This CDR3 reads CASSPGPGTGELFF. The CDR3 nucleotides read TGTGCCAGCTCACCTGGGCCTGGGACCGGGGAGCTGTTTTTT.